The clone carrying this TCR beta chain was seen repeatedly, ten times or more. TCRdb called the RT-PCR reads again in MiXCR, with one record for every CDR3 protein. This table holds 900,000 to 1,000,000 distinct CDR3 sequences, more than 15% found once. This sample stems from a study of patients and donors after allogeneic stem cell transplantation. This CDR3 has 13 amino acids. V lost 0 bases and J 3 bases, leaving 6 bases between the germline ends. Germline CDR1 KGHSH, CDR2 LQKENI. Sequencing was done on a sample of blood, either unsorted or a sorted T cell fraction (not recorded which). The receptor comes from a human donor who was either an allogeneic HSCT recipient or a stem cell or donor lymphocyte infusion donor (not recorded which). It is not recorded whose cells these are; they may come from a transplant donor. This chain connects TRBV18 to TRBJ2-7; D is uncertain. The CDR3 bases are TGTGCCAGCTCACCACCGCCCGGCTACGAGCAGTACTTC. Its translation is CASSPPPGYEQYF.